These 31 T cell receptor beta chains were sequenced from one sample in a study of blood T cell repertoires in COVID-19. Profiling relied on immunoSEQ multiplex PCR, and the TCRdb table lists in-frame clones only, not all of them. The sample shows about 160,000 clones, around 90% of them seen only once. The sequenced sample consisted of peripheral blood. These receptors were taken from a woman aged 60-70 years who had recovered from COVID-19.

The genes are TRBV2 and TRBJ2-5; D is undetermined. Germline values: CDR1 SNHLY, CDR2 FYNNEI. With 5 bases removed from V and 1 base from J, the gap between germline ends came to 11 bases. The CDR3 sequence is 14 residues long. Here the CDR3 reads CASSFTLPQETQYF. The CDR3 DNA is TGTGCCAGCAGTTTCACTCTCCCCCAAGAGACCCAGTACTTC.

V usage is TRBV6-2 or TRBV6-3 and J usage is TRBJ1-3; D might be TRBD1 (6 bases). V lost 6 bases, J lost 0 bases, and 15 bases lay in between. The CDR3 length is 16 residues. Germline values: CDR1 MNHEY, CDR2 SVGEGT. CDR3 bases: TGTGCCAGCAGCCACCTACAGGGCATCTCTGGAAACACCATATATTTT. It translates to CASSHLQGISGNTIYF.

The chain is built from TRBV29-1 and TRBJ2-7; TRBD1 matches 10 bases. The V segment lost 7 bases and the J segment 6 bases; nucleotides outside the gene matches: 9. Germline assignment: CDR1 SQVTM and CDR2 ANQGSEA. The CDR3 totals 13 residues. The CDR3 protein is CSGGPGQGFEQYF. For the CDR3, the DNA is TGCAGCGGGGGACCGGGACAGGGGTTCGAGCAGTACTTC.

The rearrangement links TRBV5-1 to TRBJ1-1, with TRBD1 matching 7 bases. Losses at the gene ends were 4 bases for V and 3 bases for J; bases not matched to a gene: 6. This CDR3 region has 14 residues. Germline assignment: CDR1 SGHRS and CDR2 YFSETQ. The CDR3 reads CASSGTGDYTEAFF. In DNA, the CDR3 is TGCGCCAGCAGCGGAACAGGGGATTACACTGAAGCTTTCTTT.

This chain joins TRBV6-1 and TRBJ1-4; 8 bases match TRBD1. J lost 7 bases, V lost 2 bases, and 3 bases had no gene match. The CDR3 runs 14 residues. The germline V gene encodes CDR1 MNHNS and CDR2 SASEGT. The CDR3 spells CASSERQGFEKLFF. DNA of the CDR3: TGTGCCAGCAGTGAAAGACAGGGGTTTGAAAAACTGTTTTTT.

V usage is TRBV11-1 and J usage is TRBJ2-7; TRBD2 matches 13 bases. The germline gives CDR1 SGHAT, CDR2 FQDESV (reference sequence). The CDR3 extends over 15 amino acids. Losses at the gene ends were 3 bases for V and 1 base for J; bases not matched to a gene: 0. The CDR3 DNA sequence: TGTGCCAGCAGCTTGGGACTAGCGGGGTCCTACGAGCAGTACTTC. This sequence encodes CASSLGLAGSYEQYF.

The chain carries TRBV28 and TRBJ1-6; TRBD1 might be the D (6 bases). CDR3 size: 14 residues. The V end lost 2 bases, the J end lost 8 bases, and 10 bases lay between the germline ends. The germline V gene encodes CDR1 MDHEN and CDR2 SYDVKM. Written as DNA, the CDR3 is TGTGCCAGCAGTTTACGTGGGGGCCATTCACCCCTCCACTTT. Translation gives CASSLRGGHSPLHF. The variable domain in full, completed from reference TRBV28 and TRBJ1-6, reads DVKVTQSSRYLVKRTGEKVFLECVQDMDHENMFWYRQDPGLGLRLIYFSYDVKMKEKGDIPEGYSVSREKKERFSLILESASTNQTSMYLCASSLRGGHSPLHFGNGTRLTVT.

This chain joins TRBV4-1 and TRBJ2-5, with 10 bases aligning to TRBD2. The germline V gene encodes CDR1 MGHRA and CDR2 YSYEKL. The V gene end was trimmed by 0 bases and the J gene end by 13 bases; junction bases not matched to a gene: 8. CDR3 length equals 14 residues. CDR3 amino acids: CASSQEEASGSTYF. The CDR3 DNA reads TGCGCCAGCAGCCAAGAAGAGGCTAGCGGGAGCACGTACTTC.

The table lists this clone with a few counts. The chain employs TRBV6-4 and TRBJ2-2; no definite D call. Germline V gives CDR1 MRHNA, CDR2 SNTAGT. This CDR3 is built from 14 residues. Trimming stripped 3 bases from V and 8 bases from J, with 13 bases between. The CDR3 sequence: CASSESSLSGELFF. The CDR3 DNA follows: TGTGCCAGCAGTGAATCTTCCCTTTCGGGGGAGCTGTTTTTT.

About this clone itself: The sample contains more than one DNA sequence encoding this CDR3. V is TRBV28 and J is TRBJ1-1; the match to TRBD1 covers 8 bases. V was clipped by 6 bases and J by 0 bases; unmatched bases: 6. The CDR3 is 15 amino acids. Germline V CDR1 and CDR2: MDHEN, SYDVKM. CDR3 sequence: CASRRTGTMNTEAFF. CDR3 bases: TGTGCCAGCAGGCGGACAGGGACTATGAACACTGAAGCTTTCTTT.

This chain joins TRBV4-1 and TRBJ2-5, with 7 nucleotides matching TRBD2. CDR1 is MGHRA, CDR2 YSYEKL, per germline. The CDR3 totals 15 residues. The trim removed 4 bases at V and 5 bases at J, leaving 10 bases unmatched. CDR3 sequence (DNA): TGCGCCAGCAGCCTACAAGCGGGACGAGTTGAGACCCAGTACTTC. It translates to CASSLQAGRVETQYF.

For the CDR3, the DNA is TGCGCCAGCAGCTTGGAGGGGGCGGGGGGCACTGAAGCTTTCTTT. Amino acid sequence: CASSLEGAGGTEAFF. This chain links TRBV5-1 with TRBJ1-1; TRBD1 matches at 7 bases. Germline V CDR1 and CDR2: SGHRS, YFSETQ. With V trimmed by 0 bases and J by 4 bases, 6 bases remained unmatched. The CDR3 sequence is 15 residues long.

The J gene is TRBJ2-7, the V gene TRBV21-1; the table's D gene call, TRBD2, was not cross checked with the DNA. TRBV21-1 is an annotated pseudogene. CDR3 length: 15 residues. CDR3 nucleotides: TGTGCCAGCAGACGCGCCCGGGGATCCTCCTACGAGCAGTACTTC. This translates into CASRRARGSSYEQYF.

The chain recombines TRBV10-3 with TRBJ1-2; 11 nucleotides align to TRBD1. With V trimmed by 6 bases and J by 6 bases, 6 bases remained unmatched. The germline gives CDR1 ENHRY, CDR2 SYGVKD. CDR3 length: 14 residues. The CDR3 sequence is CAIRSEDRGHGYTF. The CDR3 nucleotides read TGTGCCATCAGGAGCGAGGACAGGGGGCATGGCTACACCTTC.

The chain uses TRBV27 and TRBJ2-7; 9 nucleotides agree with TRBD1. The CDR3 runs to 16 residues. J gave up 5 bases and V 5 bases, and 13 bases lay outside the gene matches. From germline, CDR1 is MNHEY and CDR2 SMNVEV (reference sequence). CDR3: CASSLKSGTGFHEQYF. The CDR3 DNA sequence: TGTGCCAGCAGTCTAAAGTCCGGGACAGGGTTCCACGAGCAGTACTTC.

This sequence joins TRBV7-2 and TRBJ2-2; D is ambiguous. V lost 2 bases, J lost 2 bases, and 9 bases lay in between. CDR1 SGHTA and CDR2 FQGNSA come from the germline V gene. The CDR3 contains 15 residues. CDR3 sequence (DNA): TGTGCCAGCAGCTTATCTAGGTCAAACACCGGGGAGCTGTTTTTT. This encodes CASSLSRSNTGELFF.

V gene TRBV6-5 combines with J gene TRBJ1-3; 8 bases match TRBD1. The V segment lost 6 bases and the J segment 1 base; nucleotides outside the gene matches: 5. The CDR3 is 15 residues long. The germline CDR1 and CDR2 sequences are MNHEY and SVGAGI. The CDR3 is CASRSTGESGNTIYF. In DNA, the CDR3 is TGTGCCAGCAGGTCGACAGGGGAGTCTGGAAACACCATATATTTT.

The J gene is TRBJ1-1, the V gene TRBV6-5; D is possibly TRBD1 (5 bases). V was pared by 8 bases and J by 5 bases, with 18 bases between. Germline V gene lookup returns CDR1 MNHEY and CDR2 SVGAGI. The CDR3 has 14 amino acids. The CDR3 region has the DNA TGTGCCAGCGGTCAGCAGGGTCGGATTACTGAAGCTTTCTTT. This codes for CASGQQGRITEAFF.

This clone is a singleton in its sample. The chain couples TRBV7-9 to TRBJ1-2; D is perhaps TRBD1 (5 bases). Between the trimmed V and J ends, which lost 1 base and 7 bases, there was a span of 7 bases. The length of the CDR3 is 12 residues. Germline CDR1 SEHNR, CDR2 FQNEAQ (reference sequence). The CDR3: CASSLEQGGYTF. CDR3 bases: TGTGCCAGCAGCTTAGAGCAGGGTGGCTACACCTTC.

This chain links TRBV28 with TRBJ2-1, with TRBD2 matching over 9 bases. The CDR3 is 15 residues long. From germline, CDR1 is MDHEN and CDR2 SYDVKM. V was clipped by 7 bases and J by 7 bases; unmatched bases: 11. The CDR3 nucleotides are TGTGCCAGCACCTCCCCTCGAGCGGGGGGAAATGAGCAGTTCTTC. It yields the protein CASTSPRAGGNEQFF.

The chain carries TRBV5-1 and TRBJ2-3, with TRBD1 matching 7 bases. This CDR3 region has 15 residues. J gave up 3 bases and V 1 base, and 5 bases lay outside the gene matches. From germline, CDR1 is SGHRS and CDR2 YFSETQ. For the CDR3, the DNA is TGCGCCAGCAGCTTGAGGTCGGACAGGACAGATACGCAGTATTTT. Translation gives CASSLRSDRTDTQYF.

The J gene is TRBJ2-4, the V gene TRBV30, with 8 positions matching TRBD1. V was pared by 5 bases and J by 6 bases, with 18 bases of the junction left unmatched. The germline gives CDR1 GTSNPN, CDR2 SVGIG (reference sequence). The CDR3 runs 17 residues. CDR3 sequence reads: CAWGSDRVNGRRNIQYF. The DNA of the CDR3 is TGTGCCTGGGGATCGGACAGGGTGAATGGGAGGAGAAACATTCAGTACTTC.

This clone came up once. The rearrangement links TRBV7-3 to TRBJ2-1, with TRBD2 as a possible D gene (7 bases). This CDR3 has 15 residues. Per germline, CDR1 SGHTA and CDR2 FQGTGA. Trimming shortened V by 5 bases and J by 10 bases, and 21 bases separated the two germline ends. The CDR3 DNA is TGTGCCAGCAGCCTCCAACCCCGGGGGGCGGTGGAGCAGTTCTTC. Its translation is CASSLQPRGAVEQFF.

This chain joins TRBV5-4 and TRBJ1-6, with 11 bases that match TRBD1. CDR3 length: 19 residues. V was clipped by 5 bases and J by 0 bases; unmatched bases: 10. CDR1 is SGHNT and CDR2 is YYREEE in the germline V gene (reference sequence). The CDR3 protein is CASSPPPGTGGSYNSPLHF. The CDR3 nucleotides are TGTGCCAGCAGTCCCCCTCCCGGGACAGGGGGCTCCTATAATTCACCCCTCCACTTT.

The CDR3: CASSLESGGTTEAFF. The CDR3 coding sequence is TGCGCCAGCAGCTTGGAGTCAGGGGGGACCACTGAAGCTTTCTTT. V is TRBV5-1 and J is TRBJ1-1; 7 nucleotides match TRBD1. V gave up 0 bases and J gave up 4 bases; unmatched junction bases: 6. CDR3 length: 15 amino acids. In germline, CDR1 is SGHRS, CDR2 YFSETQ.

Here the CDR3 reads CSVRQGLMNTEAFF. The CDR3 DNA is TGCAGCGTTCGACAGGGGTTAATGAACACTGAAGCTTTCTTT. The chain combines TRBV29-1 with TRBJ1-1; TRBD1 agrees at 8 bases. This CDR3 has 14 amino acids. Germline loops: CDR1 SQVTM, CDR2 ANQGSEA. Trimming removed 5 bases from V and 0 bases from J; junction bases left unmatched: 5. The full variable domain, in which reference TRBV29-1 and TRBJ1-1 provide the parts outside the CDR3, is SAVISQKPSRDICQRGTSLTIQCQVDSQVTMMFWYRQQPGQSLTLIATANQGSEATYESGFVIDKFPISRPNLTFSTLTVSNMSPEDSSIYLCSVRQGLMNTEAFFGQGTRLTVV.

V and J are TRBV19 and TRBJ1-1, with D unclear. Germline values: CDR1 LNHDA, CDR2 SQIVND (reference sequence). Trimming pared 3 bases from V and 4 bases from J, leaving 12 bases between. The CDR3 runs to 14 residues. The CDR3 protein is CASSIFQGSTEAFF. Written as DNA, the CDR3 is TGTGCCAGTAGTATCTTCCAAGGGAGCACTGAAGCTTTCTTT.

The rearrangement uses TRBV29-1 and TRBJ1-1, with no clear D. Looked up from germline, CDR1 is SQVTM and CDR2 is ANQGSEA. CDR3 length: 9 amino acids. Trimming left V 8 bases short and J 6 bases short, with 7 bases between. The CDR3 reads CSRGAEAFF. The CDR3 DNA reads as TGCAGCCGAGGTGCTGAAGCTTTCTTT.

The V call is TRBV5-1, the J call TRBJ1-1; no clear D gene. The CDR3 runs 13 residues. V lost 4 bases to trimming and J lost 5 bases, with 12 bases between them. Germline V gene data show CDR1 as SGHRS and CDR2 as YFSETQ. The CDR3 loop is CASSPGEATEAFF. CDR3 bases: TGCGCCAGCAGCCCAGGCGAAGCTACTGAAGCTTTCTTT.

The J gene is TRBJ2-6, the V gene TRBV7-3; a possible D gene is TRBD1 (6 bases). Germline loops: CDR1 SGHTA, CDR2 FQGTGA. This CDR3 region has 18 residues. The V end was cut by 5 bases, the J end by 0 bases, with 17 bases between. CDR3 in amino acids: CASSPQGPGVSGANVLTF. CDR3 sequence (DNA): TGTGCCAGCAGCCCCCAAGGGCCAGGGGTCTCTGGGGCCAACGTCCTGACTTTC.

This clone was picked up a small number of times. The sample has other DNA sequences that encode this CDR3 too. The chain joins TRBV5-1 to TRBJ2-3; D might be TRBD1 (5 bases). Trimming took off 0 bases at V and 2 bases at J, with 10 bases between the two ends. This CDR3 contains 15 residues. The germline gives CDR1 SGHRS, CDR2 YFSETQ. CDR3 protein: CASSLGQGYTDTQYF. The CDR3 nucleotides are TGCGCCAGCAGCTTGGGGCAGGGCTACACAGATACGCAGTATTTT.